This TCR beta chain originates from a study of shared clonotypes between healthy human individuals. Clones were sequenced by immunoSEQ multiplex PCR, and TCRdb holds only the in-frame ones, with some missing. The sample shows about 360,000 clones, around 79% of them seen only once. The germline CDR1 and CDR2 sequences are MNHEY and SMNVEV (reference sequence). Trimming took off 9 bases at V and 5 bases at J, with 14 bases between the two ends. The CDR3 spans 13 residues. Sequencing was performed on memory CD4+ T cells sorted from blood. The subset is: CD45RA-negative fraction. V gene TRBV27 combines with J gene TRBJ1-5; maybe TRBD1 (6 bases). The sequence derives from a man in his thirties or forties in good health. CDR3 sequence (DNA): TGTGCCAGTAGCCGACAGGCGTATCAGCCCCAGCATTTT. It codes for CASSRQAYQPQHF.